This TCR beta chain emerged from a study of blood T cell repertoires in COVID-19. Study-wide background: T cells, B-cell-depleted T cells, or PBMCs supplied cDNA or gDNA.

From germline, CDR1 is MDHEN and CDR2 SYDVKM. Trimming left V 6 bases short and J 2 bases short, with 19 bases between. The CDR3 totals 16 residues. Method: immunoSEQ multiplex PCR; TCRdb's copy keeps in-frame clones and lacks some. Here the sample spans 130,000 to 150,000 clones, roughly 90% being singletons. Self-reported history from a screening survey and questionnaire set each donor's cohort. This clone was seen more than once but under ten times. Specimen: PBMCs or T cells enriched from blood (not recorded which). This chain joins TRBV28 and TRBJ1-2; D is possibly TRBD1 (5 bases). The sequence was obtained from a woman aged 25 to 39 with acute COVID-19. CDR3 amino acids: CASSPGWAGPNYGYTF. CDR3 nucleotide sequence: TGTGCCAGCAGCCCCGGTTGGGCAGGGCCCAACTATGGCTACACCTTC.